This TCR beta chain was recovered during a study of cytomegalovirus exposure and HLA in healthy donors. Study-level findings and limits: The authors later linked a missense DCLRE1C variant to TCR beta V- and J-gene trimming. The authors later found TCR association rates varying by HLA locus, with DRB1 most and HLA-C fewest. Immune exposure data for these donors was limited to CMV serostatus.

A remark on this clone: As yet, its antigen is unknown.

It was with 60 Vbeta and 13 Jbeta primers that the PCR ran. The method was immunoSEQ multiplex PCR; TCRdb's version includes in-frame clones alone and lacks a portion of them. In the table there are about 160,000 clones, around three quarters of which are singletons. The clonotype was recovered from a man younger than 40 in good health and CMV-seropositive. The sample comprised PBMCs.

The CDR3 sequence is CASSGTSGGLSYNEQFF. In DNA form, the CDR3 reads TGTGCCAGCAGCGGTACTAGCGGGGGGCTTTCCTACAATGAGCAGTTCTTC. The chain has TRBV11-3 and TRBJ2-1, with TRBD2 matching 12 bases. Trimming took 5 bases from V and 1 from J; bases not matched to a gene: 6. CDR1 and CDR2 from the germline V gene are SGHNT and YENEEA. This CDR3 is 17 amino acids long.